This T cell receptor (beta chain) was identified during a study of blood T cell repertoires in COVID-19. Across the study: Samples taken during acute and convalescent COVID-19 were collected in the United States, Italy and Spain.

The authors' processing: It was from reference gene primer amplification that nucleated cell counts were estimated. This table comes from immunoSEQ multiplex PCR, and its TCRdb copy is limited to in-frame clones, with some not included. V and J calls and clone size follow that table, whereas D and trimming were derived from the DNA. The sample records approximately 220,000 clones, 85% to 90% being singletons. Adults between about 18 and 89 years of age took part from 20 to 25 US areas. Cohorts were assigned according to the clinical history that participants reported. Material for sequencing was PBMCs or T cells enriched from blood (not recorded which). This TCR was sampled from a woman aged 25 to 39 with acute COVID-19.

The CDR3 region has the DNA TGTGCCACCAGTGAAGGGGACACTGAAGCTTTCTTT. This gives the protein CATSEGDTEAFF. V gene TRBV24-1 combines with J gene TRBJ1-1; perhaps TRBD1 as D (5 bases). The CDR3 contains 12 residues. V shed 4 bases and J shed 3 bases, with 5 bases lying between them. CDR1 and CDR2 (germline): KGHDR, SFDVKD.